The 23 T cell receptor beta chains listed next were all sequenced from one sample in a study of T cell repertoires in cytomegalovirus infection. Via MiXCR, TCRdb re-called the reads, giving one row per CDR3 protein. The sample gives some 500,000 distinct CDR3 sequences, roughly a third of which show up once; 17% is in the top ten. Their specific antigens are unknown. The material was cultured PBMCs, obtained from culture after CMV antigen stimulation. These receptors all come from a human donor in good health (CMV status not recorded). Some clones in this sample may be carry-over from other donors' samples.

The rearrangement uses TRBV7-8 and TRBJ2-3, with TRBD2 matching over 10 bases. With V trimmed by 5 bases and J by 0 bases, 14 bases remained unmatched. The length of the CDR3 is 19 residues. CDR1 and CDR2 from the germline V gene are SGHVS and FQNEAQ. The CDR3 DNA reads as TGTGCCAGCAGCGAGACCCCCGGGACTAGCGCAATTAGCACAGATACGCAGTATTTT. This codes for CASSETPGTSAISTDTQYF.

The V gene is TRBV29-1, the J gene TRBJ2-4; D gene ambiguous. This CDR3 has 14 amino acids. Germline values: CDR1 SQVTM, CDR2 ANQGSEA. The V gene lost 7 bases and the J gene lost 0 bases, with 13 bases spanning the gap. The CDR3, as DNA: TGCAGCGCCGCCAGTCCGGTAGCCAAAAACATTCAGTACTTC. Its protein is CSAASPVAKNIQYF.

The rearrangement uses TRBV9 and TRBJ2-6; 10 nucleotides align to TRBD2. Germline V gives CDR1 SGDLS, CDR2 YYNGEE. This CDR3 is built from 19 residues. The junction had 11 bases not matched to a gene; V was cut back by 4 bases and J by 1 base. CDR3 nucleotide sequence: TGTGCCAGCAGCCCCCAACCGGGACTAGCGAGGTCTGGGGCCAACGTCCTGACTTTC. It is translated as CASSPQPGLARSGANVLTF.

V and J are TRBV28 and TRBJ1-2; tentatively, D is TRBD1 (5 bases). Trimming removed 5 bases at V and 0 bases at J, with 25 bases between. This CDR3 contains 19 residues. Germline loops: CDR1 MDHEN, CDR2 SYDVKM. Written as DNA, the CDR3 is TGTGCCAGCAGTCCTACCATACAGGTAGAAGCGCCTCCTAACTATGGCTACACCTTC. It specifies CASSPTIQVEAPPNYGYTF.

This clonotype was counted ten times or more. The chain has TRBV7-2 and TRBJ1-6; TRBD1 matches 10 bases. V gave up 5 bases and J gave up 11 bases; unmatched junction bases: 9. The CDR3 length is 15 residues. Germline loops: CDR1 SGHTA, CDR2 FQGNSA. CDR3 DNA: TGTGCCAGCAGCACCCGGGACAGGGGTAGCGCACCCCTCCACTTT. Its translation: CASSTRDRGSAPLHF.

CDR3 DNA: TGTGCCAGCAGCTCCTTTGGGGGCAGGGGTAATGGCTACACCTTC. Translation gives CASSSFGGRGNGYTF. J is TRBJ1-2 and V is TRBV7-2, with a possible D match to TRBD1 (6 bases). The CDR3 contains 15 residues. Between the trimmed V and J ends, which lost 4 bases and 6 bases, there was a span of 18 bases. The germline V gene has CDR1 SGHTA and CDR2 FQGNSA.

This clonotype was observed a handful of times. V usage is TRBV19 and J usage is TRBJ2-1, with no clear D. V was shortened by 6 bases and J by 1 base, with 16 bases between the two germline ends. The V gene's germline CDR1 is LNHDA and CDR2 SQIVND (reference sequence). This CDR3 region has 16 residues. The CDR3 nucleotides read TGTGCCAGTAGGAGTCCCGGCAGTCGGTCCTACAATGAGCAGTTCTTC. It codes for CASRSPGSRSYNEQFF.

This clonotype was counted ten times or more. V usage is TRBV6-5 and J usage is TRBJ2-1; TRBD2 agrees at 9 bases. The CDR3 length is 17 residues. CDR1 MNHEY and CDR2 SVGAGI come from the germline V gene. Trimming took 0 bases from V and 10 from J; bases not matched to a gene: 13. This CDR3 reads CASSYSILAGRTAEQFF. CDR3 in DNA: TGTGCCAGCAGTTACTCTATTCTAGCGGGGAGGACCGCGGAGCAGTTCTTC.

This clonotype has ten or more counts. This rearrangement joins TRBV12-3 or TRBV12-4 to TRBJ1-2; D unresolved. V was cut by 5 bases and J by 4 bases, with 11 bases left in between. CDR3 length: 13 residues. CDR3 loop: CASSQDRIYGYTF. In nucleotides, the CDR3 is TGTGCCAGCAGTCAGGACCGGATCTATGGCTACACCTTC.

This clonotype turned up a few times. The V call is TRBV29-1, the J call TRBJ1-4; D gene uncertain. The ends were cut back, 3 bases at V and 4 bases at J, with 3 bases in the middle. The germline V gene has CDR1 SQVTM and CDR2 ANQGSEA. This CDR3 is 11 amino acids long. The DNA of the CDR3 is TGCAGCGTTGACAATAATGAAAAACTGTTTTTT. It yields the protein CSVDNNEKLFF.

This clonotype occurred once. A junction end diverges from the germline sequence, so it may reflect a read error. The chain links TRBV6-6 to TRBJ2-3, with TRBD2 identical over 10 bases. In germline, CDR1 is MNHNY, CDR2 SVGAGI (reference sequence). This CDR3 region has 19 residues. In DNA, the CDR3 is TGTGCCAGCAGTTACCTTTCCGTTGGGTCTAGCGGGAGCATAGATACGCAGTATTTT. Protein: CASSYLSVGSSGSIDTQYF.

The chain couples TRBV5-6 to TRBJ1-2, with D tentatively TRBD1 (6 bases). Germline V gene sequence: CDR1 SGHDT, CDR2 YYEEEE. The CDR3 totals 15 residues. Trimming cost V 4 bases and J 5 bases, with 18 bases left between them. Here the CDR3 reads CASSLPSGVSYGYTF. Here the CDR3 DNA reads TGTGCCAGCAGCCTACCTTCAGGGGTTTCATATGGCTACACCTTC.

The chain couples TRBV19 to TRBJ2-7; TRBD1 is a possible D gene (6 bases). Trimming cost V 0 bases and J 3 bases, with 12 bases left between them. The length of the CDR3 is 15 residues. In germline, CDR1 is LNHDA, CDR2 SQIVND (reference sequence). CDR3 nucleotide sequence: TGTGCCAGTAGTATAGATCCACAGGGTGTCTACGAGCAGTACTTC. Its protein product is CASSIDPQGVYEQYF.

CDR3 nucleotide sequence: TGTGCCAGCAGCTTCGAGGACAGGTCCGACGAGCAGTACTTC. Protein sequence: CASSFEDRSDEQYF. The J gene is TRBJ2-7, the V gene TRBV7-9; TRBD1 aligns across 7 bases. After removal of 3 bases from V and 5 bases from J, the junction contained 7 bases not matched to a gene. The CDR3 length is 14 residues. CDR1 SEHNR and CDR2 FQNEAQ come from the germline V gene (reference sequence).

This clonotype was seen only a few times. The genes are TRBV20-1 and TRBJ2-7; D is uncertain. CDR3 length equals 14 residues. V was trimmed by 3 bases and J by 4 bases, leaving 16 bases between them. CDR1 is DFQATT, CDR2 SNEGSKA, per germline (reference sequence). CDR3 coding DNA: TGCAGTGCTAGGGATGCTAAGACGAGTTACGAGCAGTACTTC. This sequence encodes CSARDAKTSYEQYF.

CDR3 residues: CAITDPTWREGTDTQYF. CDR3 nucleotides: TGTGCCATCACTGACCCCACTTGGCGGGAGGGCACAGATACGCAGTATTTT. J is TRBJ2-3 and V is TRBV10-3; 8 nucleotides match TRBD2. CDR1 and CDR2 (germline): ENHRY, SYGVKD. CDR3 length: 17 amino acids. V lost 7 bases and J lost 1; bases outside the gene matches: 13.

In the case of this clonotype: Germline and junction disagree at one end, which may indicate a read error. The chain employs TRBV6-2 or TRBV6-3 and TRBJ2-5; no clear D gene. The CDR3 consists of 12 residues. The germline CDR1 and CDR2 sequences are MNHEY and SVGEGT. The CDR3 sequence is CASSPLDGLEDF. For the CDR3, the DNA is TGTGCCAGCAGTCCCCTGGACGGGTTAGAGGACTTC.

The sample holds a few counts of this clonotype. The V and J genes are TRBV7-6 and TRBJ2-7; D is possibly TRBD2 (5 bases). Trimming shortened V by 4 bases and J by 6 bases, and 19 bases separated the two germline ends. Germline V lookup: CDR1 SGHVS, CDR2 FNYEAQ. This CDR3 comprises 15 residues. In nucleotides, the CDR3 is TGTGCCAGCAGCTCCCCTCCAGGCCCTGGGAGCGAGCAGTACTTC. It codes for CASSSPPGPGSEQYF.

This clonotype was picked up many times. Lacking the conserved final phenylalanine or tryptophan, this CDR3 likely reflects a read error. Because the CDR3's place on the DNA is in doubt, the DNA is left out and the CDR3 is given as listed by TCRdb. The chain employs TRBV7-6 and TRBJ2-7; the table's D call of TRBD2 was not tested on the DNA. CDR1 and CDR2 (germline): SGHVS, FNYEAQ. Termini included, the CDR3 measures 11 amino acids. The CDR3 reads CASSLDGGSVG.

The chain joins TRBV28 to TRBJ1-1, with unresolved D. Looked up from germline, CDR1 is MDHEN and CDR2 is SYDVKM. Trimming stripped 5 bases from V and 4 bases from J, with 11 bases between. The CDR3 runs 13 residues. The CDR3 region has the DNA TGTGCCAGCAGTGGTTGGGCAGGCACTGAAGCTTTCTTT. This sequence encodes CASSGWAGTEAFF.

This clonotype was detected a few times. The chain couples TRBV7-8 to TRBJ2-5; 14 bases are shared with TRBD2. The junction had 17 bases not matched to a gene; V was cut back by 6 bases and J by 5 bases. Germline-derived CDR1 and CDR2 are SGHVS and FQNEAQ. The CDR3 totals 19 residues. CDR3 bases: TGTGCCAGCAGGACGGGAACCAGACTAGCGGGAGGGCCACGGGAGACCCAGTACTTC. Its translation: CASRTGTRLAGGPRETQYF.

J is TRBJ1-1 and V is TRBV12-3 or TRBV12-4, with a tentative D call TRBD1 (6 bases). V shed 6 bases and J shed 2 bases, with 16 bases lying between them. The CDR3 covers 15 residues. CDR3 sequence reads: CASRLEQGGNTEAFF. CDR3 DNA sequence: TGTGCCAGCAGGCTTGAACAGGGTGGAAACACTGAAGCTTTCTTT.

Only a few counts were recorded for this clonotype. The chain has TRBV9 and TRBJ1-6, with D uncertain. Looked up from germline, CDR1 is SGDLS and CDR2 is YYNGEE. V was cut by 0 bases and J by 0 bases, with 7 bases left in between. The CDR3 has 16 amino acids. CDR3 region: CASSVGGSSYNSPLHF. CDR3 coding DNA: TGTGCCAGCAGCGTAGGCGGGAGCTCCTATAATTCACCCCTCCACTTT.